What follows describes a single T cell receptor (beta chain). The authors carried out high-throughput sequencing of TCR beta. They applied it to CD8+ and CD4+ T cells obtained from blood. The data derive from a study of CD8 T cells in Susac syndrome. CDR1 and CDR2 from the germline V gene are SGHRS and YFSETQ. This CDR3 is built from 13 residues. Losses at the gene ends were 4 bases for V and 4 bases for J; bases not matched to a gene: 4. The authors reverse transcribed 0.5 to 1 ug RNA with random hexamers. From the immunoSEQ multiplex PCR reads, TCRdb called clonotypes with MiXCR, one entry per CDR3 protein. The repertoire consists of some 300,000 distinct CDR3 sequences, with approximately 90% occurring once and the leading ten covering around 0.18%.

The TCR sequence derives from a human donor with multiple sclerosis. The chain uses TRBV5-1 and TRBJ2-7; 8 bases are a match to TRBD1. Sequenced material: CD8+ T cells from PBMCs. The CDR3 nucleotides are TGCGCCAGCAGCCACGGGACAGGATACGAGCAGTACTTC. Residues: CASSHGTGYEQYF.